The clone carrying this TCR beta chain was recorded once. Its antigen is unknown. Patients all relapsed after autologous stem cell transplantation, and there was variation in brentuximab vedotin exposure. Per germline, CDR1 MDHEN and CDR2 SYDVKM. The V end lost 5 bases, the J end lost 5 bases, and 13 bases lay between the germline ends. The CDR3 is 13 residues long. Method: immunoSEQ multiplex PCR; TCRdb's copy keeps in-frame clones and lacks some. The repertoire holds about 22,000 clones, about 80% seen once, with about 8% in the top ten. The sample originates from a study of PD-1 blockade in classical Hodgkin lymphoma. Overall study results and limits: Some patients started nivolumab under 1 year after ASCT, and they were excluded.

The genes are TRBV28 and TRBJ2-7, with a weak D call TRBD1 (6 bases). Sequencing was performed on peripheral blood mononuclear cells (PBMCs), taken before the second cycle of nivolumab. This sequence was found in a human donor with classical Hodgkin lymphoma. In DNA, the CDR3 is TGTGCCAGCAGTAACAGGGTTCTCAACGAGCAGTACTTC. It encodes CASSNRVLNEQYF.